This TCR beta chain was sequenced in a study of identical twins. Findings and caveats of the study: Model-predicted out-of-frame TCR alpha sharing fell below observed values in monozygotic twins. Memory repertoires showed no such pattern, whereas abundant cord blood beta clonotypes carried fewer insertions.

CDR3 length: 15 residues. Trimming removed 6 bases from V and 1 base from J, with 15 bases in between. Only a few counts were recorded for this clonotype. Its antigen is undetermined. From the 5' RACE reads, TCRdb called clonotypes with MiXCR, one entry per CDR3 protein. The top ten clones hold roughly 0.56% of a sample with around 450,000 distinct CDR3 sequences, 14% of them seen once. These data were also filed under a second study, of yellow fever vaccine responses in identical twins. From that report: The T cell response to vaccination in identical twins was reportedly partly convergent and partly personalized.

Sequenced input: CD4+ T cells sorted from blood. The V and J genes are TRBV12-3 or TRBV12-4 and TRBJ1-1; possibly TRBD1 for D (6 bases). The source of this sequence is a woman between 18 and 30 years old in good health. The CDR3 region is CASRFQGTKNTEAFF. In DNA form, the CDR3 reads TGTGCCAGCAGGTTCCAGGGGACGAAGAACACTGAAGCTTTCTTT.